A selection of T cell receptor beta chains follows, all from one sample in a study of blood T cells in healthy people across ages. TCRdb used MiXCR to reprocess the 5' RACE reads, holding one entry per CDR3 protein. The sample holds some 790,000 distinct CDR3 sequences; under 30% are singletons and the top ten take about 18%. Sequencing was carried out using blood. These receptors originate from a woman older than 75 in good health. Both conserved end residues are part of each CDR3. Each record gives: clone size, J gene, V gene, D gene, CDR3 DNA, CDR3 protein. The D gene is left open where the match is weak. Clone size is stated in some rows and not others, as once, few, many or a class when expanded.

size: many
J: TRBJ2-3
V: TRBV5-1
D: -
DNA: TGCGCCAGCAGCTCTTCAGGGCCCTCAAACACAGATACGCAGTATTTT
CDR3: CASSSSGPSNTDTQYF

size: many
J: TRBJ2-1
V: TRBV7-2
D: -
DNA: TGTGCCAGCAGCGGGTTCGAGAGCTCCTACAATGAGCAGTTCTTC
CDR3: CASSGFESSYNEQFF

size: many
J: TRBJ1-5
V: TRBV29-1
D: -
DNA: TGCAGCGTTCGACAGCCGCCCCAGCCCCAGCATTTT
CDR3: CSVRQPPQPQHF

size: few
J: TRBJ2-1
V: TRBV5-1
D: -
DNA: TGCGCCAGCAGCTTGACAGGCTCCCATGAGCAGTTCTTC
CDR3: CASSLTGSHEQFF

size: many
J: TRBJ2-3
V: TRBV12-3/TRBV12-4
D: -
DNA: TGTGCCAGCAGTCCCCTCGGAGCACTCACAGATACGCAGTATTTT
CDR3: CASSPLGALTDTQYF

size: once
J: TRBJ2-2
V: TRBV20-1
D: TRBD1
DNA: TGCAGTCCGGAGGACAGGGTTCACCGGGAGCTGTTTTTT
CDR3: CSPEDRVHRELFF

size: many
J: TRBJ2-3
V: TRBV20-1
D: -
DNA: TGCAGCGGTCTGGAGGGCGATACGCAGTATTTT
CDR3: CSGLEGDTQYF

size: -
J: TRBJ1-1
V: TRBV27
D: -
DNA: TGTGCCAGCTGCCCAACCAGACTGAACACTGAAGCTTTCTTT
CDR3: CASCPTRLNTEAFF

size: many
J: TRBJ1-2
V: TRBV10-3
D: TRBD1
DNA: TGTGCCATCAATCCAGGGGGGGCAAACTATGGCTACACCTTC
CDR3: CAINPGGANYGYTF

size: -
J: TRBJ1-6
V: TRBV27
D: TRBD1
DNA: TGTGCCAGCAGGGACATAGGGACAGGGGGCAATTCACCCCTCCACTTT
CDR3: CASRDIGTGGNSPLHF

size: many
J: TRBJ1-2
V: TRBV7-2
D: -
DNA: TGTGCCAGCAGCTTAGGCGGACCTTACGAGGGCTACACCTTC
CDR3: CASSLGGPYEGYTF

size: few
J: TRBJ2-1
V: TRBV12-3/TRBV12-4
D: TRBD1
DNA: TGTGCCAGCAGTTCCCGGGACAGGGGATTGGAGACCCAGTTCTTC
CDR3: CASSSRDRGLETQFF

size: few
J: TRBJ2-7
V: TRBV5-1
D: -
DNA: TGCGCCAGCAGCCCAGGGGACGGCATGAGGGAGCAGTACTTC
CDR3: CASSPGDGMREQYF

size: many
J: TRBJ2-5
V: TRBV7-2
D: TRBD2
DNA: TGTGCCAGCAGCTTAGCGGCTAGCGGGGCGGAGACCCAGTACTTC
CDR3: CASSLAASGAETQYF

size: -
J: TRBJ1-2
V: TRBV20-1
D: -
DNA: TGCAGTGCTATCAGGGGTGGTGGAAAAGGCTACACCTTC
CDR3: CSAIRGGGKGYTF

size: many
J: TRBJ2-4
V: TRBV7-2
D: -
DNA: TGTGCCAGCAGCTTAGGGAGTGCGGGGTTAAACATTCAGTACTTC
CDR3: CASSLGSAGLNIQYF

size: many
J: TRBJ2-4
V: TRBV15
D: -
DNA: TGTGCCACCAGCAGAGATAGGGCTAGACAAAACATTCAGTACTTC
CDR3: CATSRDRARQNIQYF

size: many
J: TRBJ2-1
V: TRBV12-3/TRBV12-4
D: -
DNA: TGTGCCAGCAGCCGACCGGGGACTGGAAATGAGCAGTTCTTC
CDR3: CASSRPGTGNEQFF

size: many
J: TRBJ1-1
V: TRBV25-1
D: -
DNA: TGTGCCAGCAGTGAAGGGCCCCGGGGTTTGAACACTGAAGCTTTCTTT
CDR3: CASSEGPRGLNTEAFF

size: many
J: TRBJ2-4
V: TRBV7-2
D: -
DNA: TGTGCCAGCAGTTGGGTGGCCAAAAACATTCAGTACTTC
CDR3: CASSWVAKNIQYF

size: -
J: TRBJ1-1
V: TRBV20-1
D: -
DNA: TGCAGTGCTAGAGTTGGACAAGTGAACACTGAAGCTTTCTTT
CDR3: CSARVGQVNTEAFF

size: -
J: TRBJ2-3
V: TRBV5-1
D: TRBD1
DNA: TGCGCCAGCAGCTTGGATGGAGCCAGGGGGATCGATACGCAGTATTTT
CDR3: CASSLDGARGIDTQYF

size: many
J: TRBJ2-5
V: TRBV2
D: -
DNA: TGTGCCAGCAGCCTAGTGGGCACGAGCCAAGAGACCCAGTACTTC
CDR3: CASSLVGTSQETQYF

size: few
J: TRBJ2-1
V: TRBV20-1
D: -
DNA: TGTAGTGCTAGGATGGATTACAATGGGCAGTTCTTC
CDR3: CSARMDYNGQFF

size: -
J: TRBJ1-1
V: TRBV14
D: -
DNA: TGTGCCAGCAGCGGCACGAGGGTAGCGAACACTGAAGCTTTCTTT
CDR3: CASSGTRVANTEAFF

size: many
J: TRBJ2-1
V: TRBV20-1
D: TRBD1
DNA: TGCAGTGCACCAAGCCCCGGGACAGGGTACTACAATGAGCAGTTCTTC
CDR3: CSAPSPGTGYYNEQFF

size: many
J: TRBJ2-7
V: TRBV12-3/TRBV12-4
D: -
DNA: TGTGCCAGCAGTGTCATTAGGGGCGAGCAGTACTTC
CDR3: CASSVIRGEQYF

size: few
J: TRBJ1-4
V: TRBV5-1
D: -
DNA: TGCGCCAGCAGCCGGGGGGAGGGCCCCGTTGAAAAACTGTTTTTT
CDR3: CASSRGEGPVEKLFF

size: -
J: TRBJ2-1
V: TRBV13
D: TRBD2
DNA: TGCGCCAGCAGCCTGACTAGCGGGAGGGCCGAGCAGTTCTTC
CDR3: CASSLTSGRAEQFF

size: -
J: TRBJ2-3
V: TRBV7-3
D: -
DNA: TGTGCCAGCAGCAAGCCCGAGGCGGGAACTCTAACAGATACGCAGTATTTT
CDR3: CASSKPEAGTLTDTQYF

size: few
J: TRBJ2-7
V: TRBV2
D: -
DNA: TGTGCCAGCAGTAAACAGGGTTCTGGCTACGAGCAGTACTTC
CDR3: CASSKQGSGYEQYF

size: -
J: TRBJ1-6
V: TRBV15
D: -
DNA: TGTGCCACCAGCAGAGTGGGGAATTCACCCCTCCACTTT
CDR3: CATSRVGNSPLHF

size: -
J: TRBJ2-7
V: TRBV5-4
D: TRBD2
DNA: TGTGCCAGCAGCTCCGCGGGGGGCCCACAATACGAGCAGTACTTC
CDR3: CASSSAGGPQYEQYF

size: many
J: TRBJ2-1
V: TRBV6-5
D: TRBD1
DNA: TGTGCCAGCAGTAGCCGGGACAGGGTTTCCAATGAGCAGTTCTTC
CDR3: CASSSRDRVSNEQFF

size: few
J: TRBJ2-3
V: TRBV20-1
D: TRBD1
DNA: TGCAGTGCCGGACAGGGGGGGGCCACAGATACGCGGTATTTT
CDR3: CSAGQGGATDTRYF

size: -
J: TRBJ2-1
V: TRBV6-2/TRBV6-3
D: -
DNA: TGTGCCAGCAGTTACGATATACCTCCCCATATTGAGCAGTTCTTC
CDR3: CASSYDIPPHIEQFF

size: few
J: TRBJ2-1
V: TRBV21-1
D: -
DNA: TGTGCCAGCAGCAGTAGCGGGGGGGACTCCTACAATGAGCAGTTCTTC
CDR3: CASSSSGGDSYNEQFF

size: once
J: TRBJ1-6
V: TRBV7-2
D: -
DNA: TGTGCCAGCAGCTTAGAGTGGCCAAGGACCTATAATCCACCCCTCCACTTT
CDR3: CASSLEWPRTYNPPLHF

size: -
J: TRBJ2-1
V: TRBV20-1
D: TRBD2
DNA: TGCAGTGCTAGTGAGCGGGGGGGATCTATCAATGAGCGGTTCTTC
CDR3: CSASERGGSINERFF

size: many
J: TRBJ2-7
V: TRBV12-3/TRBV12-4
D: TRBD2
DNA: TGTGCCAGCAGTTTATCGACTAGCGGCTCCTACGAGCAGTACTTC
CDR3: CASSLSTSGSYEQYF

size: -
J: TRBJ1-1
V: TRBV7-8
D: TRBD1
DNA: TGTGTTTGTGGGACAGGGGGCAGGACTGAAGCTTTCTTT
CDR3: CVCGTGGRTEAFF

size: many
J: TRBJ1-6
V: TRBV6-5
D: TRBD1
DNA: TGTGCCAGCAGCAGGGACAGAGCCATGTATAATTCACCCCTCCACTTT
CDR3: CASSRDRAMYNSPLHF

size: many
J: TRBJ1-6
V: TRBV10-1
D: -
DNA: TGCGCCAGCAGTGAGTCAACTCCGGGCACCCTCCACTTT
CDR3: CASSESTPGTLHF

size: once
J: TRBJ2-7
V: TRBV20-1
D: TRBD2
DNA: TGCAGTGCCTCAGCGGGGGAACGCTACGAGCAGTACTTC
CDR3: CSASAGERYEQYF

size: many
J: TRBJ1-5
V: TRBV4-3
D: -
DNA: TGCGCCAGCAGCCAAGATACCGGGGGGGATCAGCCCCAGCATTTT
CDR3: CASSQDTGGDQPQHF

size: many
J: TRBJ1-2
V: TRBV30
D: TRBD1
DNA: TGTGCCTCAAACAAAGGGGGCCGACGGGAATATGGCTACACCTTC
CDR3: CASNKGGRREYGYTF

size: many
J: TRBJ2-5
V: TRBV6-2/TRBV6-3
D: -
DNA: TGTGCCAGCACCAAAATGGGGGTAGGGGGGACCCAGTACTTC
CDR3: CASTKMGVGGTQYF

size: few
J: TRBJ2-5
V: TRBV12-3/TRBV12-4
D: -
DNA: TGTGCCAGCAGTCCACCGGGACCCCAAAATGAGCAGTACTTC
CDR3: CASSPPGPQNEQYF

size: many
J: TRBJ2-1
V: TRBV9
D: -
DNA: TGTGCCAGCAGCTGGGGGTCCTACAATGAGCAGTTCTTC
CDR3: CASSWGSYNEQFF

size: few
J: TRBJ1-1
V: TRBV30
D: -
DNA: TGTGCGTTCGGGCGGACTGAAGCTTTCTTT
CDR3: CAFGRTEAFF

size: few
J: TRBJ2-2
V: TRBV4-2
D: -
DNA: TGTGCCAGCAGCCAAGAATCGGCGGGGTCCGGGGAGCTGTTTTTT
CDR3: CASSQESAGSGELFF

size: many
J: TRBJ1-2
V: TRBV7-9
D: -
DNA: TGTGCCAGCAGCAATTTTGGGGGGACTAACTATGGCTACACCTTC
CDR3: CASSNFGGTNYGYTF

size: few
J: TRBJ1-2
V: TRBV4-3
D: -
DNA: TGCGCCAGCAGCCAAGACTACACAACTAACTATGGCTACACCTTC
CDR3: CASSQDYTTNYGYTF